A single sample is the source of the 2 T cell receptor beta chains below, sequenced in a study of blood T cells in healthy people across ages. It was with a sample-barcoded 5' primer and a J-beta primer mix that a second PCR of roughly 7 to 12 cycles was run. TCRdb called the 5' RACE reads again in MiXCR, with one record for every CDR3 protein. Of around 1,800,000 distinct CDR3 sequences in the sample, about 39% were seen once. Sequencing was done on a sample of blood. These receptors were taken from a human donor in good health.

J is TRBJ2-3 and V is TRBV28, with 7 bases aligning to TRBD1. The CDR3 is 15 amino acids. Per the germline V gene, CDR1 is MDHEN and CDR2 is SYDVKM. The trim removed 5 bases at V and 4 bases at J, leaving 9 bases unmatched. CDR3 in amino acids: CASSEQGKLADTQYF. The CDR3 nucleotides read TGTGCCAGCAGTGAACAGGGGAAGTTGGCAGATACGCAGTATTTT.

This clonotype was observed at least ten times. This chain joins TRBV6-5 and TRBJ2-3; D not certain. CDR3 length: 10 amino acids. Trimming took off 8 bases at V and 1 base at J, with 1 base between the two ends. Germline CDR1 is MNHEY and CDR2 is SVGAGI. This CDR3 is CASGTDTQYF. In DNA form, the CDR3 reads TGTGCCAGCGGCACAGATACGCAGTATTTT.